This T cell receptor beta chain came from a study of Ad26.COV2.S vaccination and SARS-CoV-2 variants. Study-wide context: Vaccine-arm donor from the placebo-controlled COV1001 Ad26.COV2.S trial. Ad26.COV2.S was injected intramuscularly once or twice, 56 days apart.

Treatment given: approximately 18 received Ad26.COV2.S at low or high dose, single or two shots; 5 received placebo; per-sample allocation not given. Sampling occurred on day 63 after the first vaccine or placebo injection. Participants' vaccine, an Ad26 vector, delivered Wuhan-strain SARS-CoV-2 spike. Sequencing used immunoSEQ multiplex PCR; TCRdb keeps in-frame clones, though not all of them. The sample consists of 300,000 to 400,000 clones, roughly 84% of them appearing once. CDR3 length: 12 residues. Germline V gene sequence: CDR1 GTSNPN, CDR2 SVGIG (reference sequence). V shed 0 bases and J shed 4 bases, with 6 bases lying between them. As to this clone: The identical CDR3 is also encoded by other nucleotide sequences in the sample.

Here the sequenced sample was peripheral blood, taken in a trial of Ad26.COV2.S vaccine versus placebo. The rearrangement joins TRBV30 to TRBJ1-2; weak D call: TRBD1 (5 bases). This receptor was obtained from a person between 18 and 65 years old who received the Ad26.COV2.S COVID-19 vaccine or a placebo. CDR3 loop: CAWSVGAYGYTF. The CDR3 coding sequence is TGTGCCTGGAGTGTAGGGGCCTATGGCTACACCTTC.